The clone carrying this T cell receptor (beta chain) has only a few counts. The data originate from a study of human T cells and chemical hapten exposure. Single cDNA molecules in the library carried unique molecular identifiers attached during preparation. TCRdb passed the RACE reads through MiXCR, listing each CDR3 protein once. The table lists 84,000 or so distinct CDR3 sequences, roughly a tenth of them singletons. Indicated time point: patch test 2, 6 weeks after DPC sensitization. The treatment: therapeutic diphenylcyclopropenone sensitization with weekly scalp DPC. The sample in question was whole blood, obtained in connection with sensitization to the hapten diphenylcyclopropenone (DPC). The origin of this receptor is a woman in her 30s with alopecia areata. Some clones in this sample may be carry-over from other donors' samples.

CDR3 residues: CASSSAPGQSAYGYTF. The CDR3 nucleotides read TGCGCCAGCAGCAGTGCTCCGGGACAATCTGCGTATGGCTACACCTTC. The V and J genes are TRBV5-1 and TRBJ1-2, with D possibly TRBD1 on 6 matching bases. Germline V CDR1 and CDR2: SGHRS, YFSETQ. The CDR3 is 16 residues long. Trimming took off 4 bases at V and 5 bases at J, with 21 bases between the two ends.